This T cell receptor (beta chain) was obtained from a study of PD-L1 blockade in urothelial cancer. Overall study context: About 90% of the roughly 29 patients comprised males who had bladder-origin urothelial cancer. Researchers looked at the blood 3 weeks (second dose) and 6 weeks after treatment began.

The time point: peripheral blood 6 weeks after treatment start. As for this clone: Its antigen is unidentified.

Spiked synthetic TCR analogs estimated absolute template abundance per PCR. Assay: immunoSEQ multiplex PCR; the TCRdb copy retains only in-frame clones and omits some. The sample lists approximately 110,000 clones, more than 85% seen once, with approximately 3.8% in the top ten. Overall study findings and caveats: At the 3-week point, tumor-associated blood clones expanded more in durable-benefit patients.

J lost 1 base, V lost 0 bases, and 3 bases had no gene match. In germline, CDR1 is SGHDT, CDR2 YYEEEE. The CDR3 is 17 amino acids. The chain couples TRBV5-6 to TRBJ2-2, with 10 bases aligning to TRBD1. The sequences come from PBMCs, collected around atezolizumab (anti-PD-L1) treatment. The source is a man between 60 and 75 years old with urothelial cancer. CDR3 nucleotide sequence: TGTGCCAGCAGCTTGGTAGGGACAGGGGTGAACACCGGGGAGCTGTTTTTT. Protein product: CASSLVGTGVNTGELFF.